Detailed here is one T cell receptor beta chain. Measured with immunoSEQ multiplex PCR; TCRdb has only the in-frame clones, and not every one. The data show some 410,000 clones, approximately 88% seen once. The CDR3 is 13 amino acids. J gave up 7 bases and V 6 bases, and 4 bases lay outside the gene matches. Germline V gives CDR1 MNHEY, CDR2 SVGAGI. This sample is part of a study of blood T cell repertoires in COVID-19. Sequenced sample: PBMCs or T cells enriched from blood (not recorded which). This chain uses TRBV6-5 with TRBJ1-5; TRBD1 aligns across 9 bases. The receptor's source is a young woman with acute COVID-19. The CDR3 DNA reads TGTGCCAGCAGCGGACAGGGGACCCAGCCCCAGCATTTT. This encodes CASSGQGTQPQHF.